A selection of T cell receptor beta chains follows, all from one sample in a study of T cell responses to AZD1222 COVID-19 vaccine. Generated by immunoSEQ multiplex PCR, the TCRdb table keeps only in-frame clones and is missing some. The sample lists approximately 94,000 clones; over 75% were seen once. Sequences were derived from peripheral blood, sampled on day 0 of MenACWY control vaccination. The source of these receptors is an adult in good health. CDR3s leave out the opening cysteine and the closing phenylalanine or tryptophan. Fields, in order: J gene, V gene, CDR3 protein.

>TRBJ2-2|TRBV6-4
ASRPTGELF
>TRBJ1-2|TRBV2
ASSGRALYGYT
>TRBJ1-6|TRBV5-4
ASSGRDTGNSPLH
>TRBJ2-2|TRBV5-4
ASSPAGLAGGTGELF
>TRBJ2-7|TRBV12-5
APGLAGEQY
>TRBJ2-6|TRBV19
ASSLSEGAGANVLT
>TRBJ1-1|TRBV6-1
ASSEAVLAAF
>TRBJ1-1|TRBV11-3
ASSLELNTEAF
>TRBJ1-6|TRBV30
AWSVGGGSPLH
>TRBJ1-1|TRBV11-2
ASSLNRVGTEAF
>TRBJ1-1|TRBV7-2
ASSLAWTGVAF
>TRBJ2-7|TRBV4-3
ASSQGRTVYEQY
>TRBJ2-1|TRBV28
ASRRPRTNTHNEQF
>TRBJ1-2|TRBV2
ASSPTGRRGYT